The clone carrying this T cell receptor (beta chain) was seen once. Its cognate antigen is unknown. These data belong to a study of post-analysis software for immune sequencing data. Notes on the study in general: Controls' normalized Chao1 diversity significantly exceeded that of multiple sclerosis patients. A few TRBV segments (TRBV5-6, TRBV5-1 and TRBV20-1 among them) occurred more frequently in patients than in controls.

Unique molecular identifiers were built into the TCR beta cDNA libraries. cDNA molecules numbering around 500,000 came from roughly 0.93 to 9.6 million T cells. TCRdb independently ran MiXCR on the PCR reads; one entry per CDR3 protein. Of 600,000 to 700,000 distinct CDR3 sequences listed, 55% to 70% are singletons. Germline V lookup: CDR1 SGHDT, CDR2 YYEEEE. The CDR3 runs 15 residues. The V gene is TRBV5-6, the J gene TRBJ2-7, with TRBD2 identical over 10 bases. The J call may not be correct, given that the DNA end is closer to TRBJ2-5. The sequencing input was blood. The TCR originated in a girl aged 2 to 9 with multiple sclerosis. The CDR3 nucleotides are TGTGCCAGCAGGGGGGCCGGGACTAGCGCGGAGACCCAGTACTTC. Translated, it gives CASRGAGTSAETQYF.